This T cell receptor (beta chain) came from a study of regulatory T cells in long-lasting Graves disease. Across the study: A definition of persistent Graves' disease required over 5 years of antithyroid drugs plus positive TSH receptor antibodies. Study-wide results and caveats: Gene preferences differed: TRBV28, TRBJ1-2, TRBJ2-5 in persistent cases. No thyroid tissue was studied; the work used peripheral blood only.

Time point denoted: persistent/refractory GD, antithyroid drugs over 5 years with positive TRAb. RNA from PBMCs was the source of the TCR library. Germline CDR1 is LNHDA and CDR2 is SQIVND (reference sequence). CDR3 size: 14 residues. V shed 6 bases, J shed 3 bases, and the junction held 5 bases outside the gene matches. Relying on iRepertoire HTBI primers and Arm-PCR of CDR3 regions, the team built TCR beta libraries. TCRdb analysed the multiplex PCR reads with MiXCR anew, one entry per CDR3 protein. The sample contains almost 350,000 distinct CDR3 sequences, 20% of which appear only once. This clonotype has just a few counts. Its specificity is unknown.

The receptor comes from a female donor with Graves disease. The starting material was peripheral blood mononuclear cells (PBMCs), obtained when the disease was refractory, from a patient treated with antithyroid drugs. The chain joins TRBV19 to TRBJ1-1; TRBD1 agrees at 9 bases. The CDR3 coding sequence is TGTGCCAGTAGACAAACAGGGGGCTACACTGAAGCTTTCTTT. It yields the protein CASRQTGGYTEAFF.